This TCR beta chain derives from a study of T cells in Graves' hyperthyroidism and ophthalmopathy. The overall study: It was at initial diagnosis, before any treatment, that peripheral blood was collected.

Researchers took RNA transcripts and amplified the TCR beta CDR3 regions from them. HTBI primers were used for first-round RT-PCR of the TCR CDR3. TCRdb fed the multiplex PCR reads into MiXCR, producing one record per CDR3 protein. Of 300,000 to 450,000 distinct CDR3 sequences listed, about a sixth are singletons. This clonotype has at least ten counts. Its antigen is still unknown. V gave up 6 bases and J gave up 5 bases; unmatched junction bases: 16. The CDR3 runs to 17 residues. The V gene's germline CDR1 is MDHEN and CDR2 SYDVKM. Study-wide findings and caveats: Blood held most thyroid clonotypes expanded above 0.001 frequency.

At least 3 on the Clinical Activity Score was recorded for ophthalmopathy patients, who also had NOSPECS grade at least 4 and duration under 3 months. Pregnant or lactating patients were excluded, as were those with uncontrolled infection or other autoimmune disease. The chain has TRBV28 and TRBJ2-5, with TRBD1 matching over 9 bases. The receptor comes from a woman aged 40-49 years with Graves' ophthalmopathy. Source material: blood. The CDR3 coding sequence is TGTGCCAGCAGCTACACAGGGGGCGACTCCTGGAGGGAGACCCAGTACTTC. Translated: CASSYTGGDSWRETQYF.